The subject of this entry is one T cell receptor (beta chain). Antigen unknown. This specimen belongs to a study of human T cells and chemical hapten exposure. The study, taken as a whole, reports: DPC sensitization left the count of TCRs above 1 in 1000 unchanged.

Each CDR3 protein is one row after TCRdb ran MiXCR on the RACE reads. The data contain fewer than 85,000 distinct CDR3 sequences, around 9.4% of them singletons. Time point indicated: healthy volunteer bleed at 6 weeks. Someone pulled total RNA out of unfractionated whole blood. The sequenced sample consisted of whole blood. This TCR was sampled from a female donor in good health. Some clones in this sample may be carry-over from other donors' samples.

The CDR3 region has the DNA TGTGCCAGCAGCCCCCGACTGAGCTCTGGAAACACCATATATTTT. Translation: CASSPRLSSGNTIYF. The V call is TRBV9, the J call TRBJ1-3; D is unresolved. Germline V gene data show CDR1 as SGDLS and CDR2 as YYNGEE. This CDR3 region has 15 residues. The germline V and J ends were trimmed by 4 bases and 0 bases, with 11 bases remaining between them.